This TCR beta chain is from a study of blood T cells in healthy people across ages. A word on this clonotype: A much larger clone differs from this one at a single base, so this may be a read error.

This CDR3 contains 11 residues. The germline CDR1 and CDR2 sequences are MNHEY and SVGAGI. PCR was performed a second time for roughly 7 to 12 cycles using a sample-barcoded 5' primer and a J-beta primer mix. MiXCR was run by TCRdb on the 5' RACE reads, yielding one entry per CDR3 protein. Of about 1.5 million distinct CDR3 sequences in the sample, roughly 43% were seen once. The V and J genes are TRBV6-5 and TRBJ2-3; no definite D call. The sequence derives from a woman younger than 30 in good health. Sequencing was done on a sample of blood. The CDR3 protein is CTTSSTDTQYF. The CDR3 region has the DNA TGTACCACCTCTAGCACAGATACGCAGTATTTT.